This entry concerns a single T cell receptor (beta chain). The antigen is unknown. TCRdb analysed the reads with MiXCR anew, one entry per CDR3 protein. The sample contains 130,000 or so distinct CDR3 sequences, about 6.1% of which appear only once. This record belongs to a study of T cell repertoires in cytomegalovirus infection. Overall study context: The public TCR beta signatures pointed to both CMV infection and matching HLA type.

Regarding the study as a whole: Based on cumulative public TCR beta family frequency, carriers of CMV plus the relevant HLA were identified. Ex vivo, HLA-C-restricted CMV-specific TCR beta clonotypes prevailed over the rest of the response.

The receptor was isolated from a human donor in good health (CMV status not recorded). Some clones in this sample may be carry-over from other donors' samples. Sequenced: PBMCs.

The CDR3 DNA follows: TGTGCCACCAGCAGAGAAGGACTAGGCGAGCAGTTCTTC. Translating gives CATSREGLGEQFF. This chain connects TRBV15 to TRBJ2-1; 7 nucleotides agree with TRBD2. The length of the CDR3 is 13 residues. The ends lost 0 bases at V and 10 bases at J; junction bases unmatched: 3. Germline CDR1 LNHNV, CDR2 YYDKDF (reference sequence).